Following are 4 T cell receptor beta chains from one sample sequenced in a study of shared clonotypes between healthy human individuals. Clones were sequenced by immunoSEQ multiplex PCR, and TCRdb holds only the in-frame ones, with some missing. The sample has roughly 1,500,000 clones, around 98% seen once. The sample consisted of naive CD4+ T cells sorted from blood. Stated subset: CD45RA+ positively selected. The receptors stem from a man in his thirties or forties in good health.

The CDR3 DNA reads TGTGCCAGCAGCACCCAATATAGCGGCGAGCAGTACTTC. Its translation is CASSTQYSGEQYF. The chain employs TRBV5-4 and TRBJ2-7; the D gene is possibly TRBD2 (6 bases). Germline V gene sequence: CDR1 SGHNT, CDR2 YYREEE (reference sequence). The CDR3 sequence is 13 residues long. The ends were cut back, 4 bases at V and 6 bases at J, with 14 bases in the middle.

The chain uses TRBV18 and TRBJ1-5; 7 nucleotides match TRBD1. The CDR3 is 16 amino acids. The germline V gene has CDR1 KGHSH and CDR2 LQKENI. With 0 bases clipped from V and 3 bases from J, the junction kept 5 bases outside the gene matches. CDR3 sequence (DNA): TGTGCCAGCTCACCACCGGGAGGGGGCATCAATCAGCCCCAGCATTTT. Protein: CASSPPGGGINQPQHF.

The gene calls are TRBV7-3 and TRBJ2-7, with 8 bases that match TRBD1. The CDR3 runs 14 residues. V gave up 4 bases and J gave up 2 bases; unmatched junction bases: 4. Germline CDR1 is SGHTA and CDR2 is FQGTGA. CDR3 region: CASSYGQGPYEQYF. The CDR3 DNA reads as TGTGCCAGCAGCTACGGACAGGGTCCCTACGAGCAGTACTTC. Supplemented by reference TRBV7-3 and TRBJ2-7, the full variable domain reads GAGVSQTPSNKVTEKGKYVELRCDPISGHTALYWYRQSLGQGPEFLIYFQGTGAADDSGLPNDRFFAVRPEGSVSTLKIQRTERGDSAVYLCASSYGQGPYEQYFGPGTRLTVT.

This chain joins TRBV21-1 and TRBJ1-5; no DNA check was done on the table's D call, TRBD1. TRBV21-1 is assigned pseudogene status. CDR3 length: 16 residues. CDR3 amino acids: CASSKAYTGSGQPQHF. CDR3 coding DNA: TGTGCCAGCAGCAAAGCGTATACAGGGTCGGGTCAGCCCCAGCATTTT.